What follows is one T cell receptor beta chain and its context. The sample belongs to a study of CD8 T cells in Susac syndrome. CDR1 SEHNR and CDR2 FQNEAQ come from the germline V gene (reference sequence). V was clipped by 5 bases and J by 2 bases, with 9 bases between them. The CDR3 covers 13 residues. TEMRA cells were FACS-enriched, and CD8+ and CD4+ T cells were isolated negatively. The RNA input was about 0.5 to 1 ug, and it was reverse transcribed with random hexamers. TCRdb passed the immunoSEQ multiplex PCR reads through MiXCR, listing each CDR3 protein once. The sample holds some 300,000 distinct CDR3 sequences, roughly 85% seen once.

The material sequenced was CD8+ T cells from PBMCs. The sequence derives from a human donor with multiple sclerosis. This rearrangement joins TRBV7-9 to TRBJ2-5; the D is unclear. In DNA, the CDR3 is TGTGCCAGCAGCCCCCCCAGGCAAGAGACCCAGTACTTC. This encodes CASSPPRQETQYF.